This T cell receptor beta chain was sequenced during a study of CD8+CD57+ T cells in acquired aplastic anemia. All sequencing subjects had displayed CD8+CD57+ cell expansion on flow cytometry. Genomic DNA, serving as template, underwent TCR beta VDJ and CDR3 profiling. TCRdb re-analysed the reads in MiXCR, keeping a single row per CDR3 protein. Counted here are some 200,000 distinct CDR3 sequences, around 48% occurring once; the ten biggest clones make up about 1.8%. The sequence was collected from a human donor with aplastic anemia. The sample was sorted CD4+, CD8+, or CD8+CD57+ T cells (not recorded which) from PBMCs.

In nucleotides, the CDR3 is TGTGCCAGCAGCGACGGCAGCAGTCAAGAGACCCAGTACTTC. Translation: CASSDGSSQETQYF. The chain carries TRBV9 and TRBJ2-5; D is uncertain. Trimming took 3 bases from V and 2 from J, leaving 11 bases between them. This CDR3 has 14 residues. Germline V gene lookup returns CDR1 SGDLS and CDR2 YYNGEE.